This T cell receptor beta chain was profiled in a study of blood T cell repertoires in COVID-19. Study summary: Both acute and convalescent COVID-19 samples were obtained from the United States, Italy and Spain. PBMCs, B-cell-depleted T cells, or T cells were the source of the cDNA or gDNA that made up the material.

Some clones are missing from TCRdb's copy, which holds only in-frame ones; the method was immunoSEQ multiplex PCR. Found here are approximately 340,000 clones, roughly nine tenths of them singletons; the top ten hold more than 0.85%. Germline values: CDR1 MNHEY, CDR2 SVGAGI. CDR3 length equals 15 residues. Trimming shortened V by 11 bases and J by 4 bases, and 24 bases separated the two germline ends. The rearrangement links TRBV6-5 to TRBJ2-7, with D perhaps matching TRBD1 (6 bases). Sequencing was performed on PBMCs or T cells enriched from blood (not recorded which). This clonotype was sampled from a woman in her thirties or forties who had been exposed to COVID-19. The CDR3 region is CAARGSYSERYEQYF. In DNA, the CDR3 is TGTGCCGCAAGGGGGTCTTACAGTGAACGTTACGAGCAGTACTTC.